The 30 T cell receptor beta chains below come from one sample, sequenced in a study of human T cells and chemical hapten exposure. Time point of the sample: patch test 3, about 24 weeks after DPC sensitization. Described treatment: therapeutic diphenylcyclopropenone sensitization with weekly scalp DPC. TCRdb reprocessed the RACE reads with MiXCR, giving one entry per CDR3 protein. The sample yields approximately 110,000 distinct CDR3 sequences, under 40% seen once. Sequencing used whole blood, obtained in connection with sensitization to the hapten diphenylcyclopropenone (DPC). These receptors were collected from a man in his forties with alopecia areata. Some clones in this sample may be carry-over from other donors' samples.

This clonotype was seen a single time. The gene calls are TRBV30 and TRBJ1-1; 7 bases match TRBD1. The germline gives CDR1 GTSNPN, CDR2 SVGIG (reference sequence). CDR3 size: 12 residues. The CDR3 spells CGGGGSNTEAFF. CDR3 nucleotide sequence: TGTGGAGGGGGCGGGTCGAACACTGAAGCTTTCTTT.

This clonotype was recorded a few times. The chain is built from TRBV20-1 and TRBJ2-3; 7 bases align to TRBD2. This CDR3 comprises 17 residues. Germline CDR1 and CDR2: DFQATT and SNEGSKA (reference sequence). The trim removed 3 bases at V and 2 bases at J, leaving 14 bases unmatched. The CDR3 loop is CSARKHTSDSFTDTQYF. The CDR3 region has the DNA TGCAGTGCTAGGAAACACACTAGCGACTCGTTCACAGATACGCAGTATTTT.

A few counts support this clonotype. CDR3 nucleotide sequence: TGTGCCAGCAAGGCGGGAGATTTTCCCCCCTTATTGACCCAGTACTTC. Protein sequence: CASKAGDFPPLLTQYF. The rearrangement joins TRBV12-3 or TRBV12-4 to TRBJ2-5, with TRBD2 matching over 7 bases. This CDR3 has 16 amino acids. Trimming cost V 7 bases and J 7 bases; bases outside gene matches: 18.

This clonotype has just a few counts. CDR3 protein: CASSVSGSTTLFTDTQYF. CDR3 DNA sequence: TGTGCCAGCAGCGTTAGCGGGAGTACGACTCTTTTCACAGATACGCAGTATTTT. The chain is built from TRBV9 and TRBJ2-3; 9 bases are shared with TRBD2. Germline loops: CDR1 SGDLS, CDR2 YYNGEE. The CDR3 spans 18 residues. V gave up 2 bases and J gave up 2 bases; unmatched junction bases: 12.

This clonotype was seen a few times. V gene TRBV12-3 or TRBV12-4 combines with J gene TRBJ2-7, with TRBD2 matching 10 bases. The CDR3 loop spans 15 amino acids. The V segment lost 6 bases and the J segment 2 bases; nucleotides outside the gene matches: 7. The CDR3 spells CASSPTSGTPYEQYF. Written as DNA, the CDR3 is TGTGCCAGCAGCCCCACTAGCGGGACCCCCTACGAGCAGTACTTC.

This CDR3 reads CSADGWGIAGVDTQYF. CDR3 nucleotide sequence: TGCAGTGCCGACGGGTGGGGGATAGCGGGAGTCGATACGCAGTATTTT. J is TRBJ2-3 and V is TRBV20-1, with 9 bases fitting TRBD2. CDR1 and CDR2 from the germline V gene are DFQATT and SNEGSKA (reference sequence). This CDR3 is built from 16 residues. V lost 6 bases to trimming and J lost 6 bases; unmatched junction nucleotides: 16.

The chain joins TRBV20-1 to TRBJ1-3; TRBD1 is a possible D gene (5 bases). The CDR3 is 15 amino acids. Germline lookup yields CDR1 DFQATT and CDR2 SNEGSKA (reference sequence). The V end lost 0 bases, the J end lost 2 bases, and 11 bases lay between the germline ends. The CDR3 nucleotides are TGCAGTGCTAGAGATGGCGCAGGGACTGGAAACACCATATATTTT. Residues: CSARDGAGTGNTIYF.

The genes are TRBV10-3 and TRBJ2-3; 14 bases are shared with TRBD2. Per germline, CDR1 ENHRY and CDR2 SYGVKD. The CDR3 totals 17 residues. Trimming at V came to 5 bases and at J to 5 bases, leaving 9 bases not matched to a gene. This CDR3 is CAISYTGTSGRGDTQYF. The CDR3 DNA follows: TGTGCCATCAGTTACACCGGGACTAGCGGGAGAGGAGATACGCAGTATTTT.

The chain carries TRBV21-1 and TRBJ2-4; TRBD1 is the table's D call, not checked against the DNA. TRBV21-1 counts as a pseudogene. This CDR3 is 16 amino acids long. As DNA, the CDR3 is TGTGCCAGTTCTGGGGGTAGGGGAGTAGCCAAAAACATTCAGTACTTC. It specifies CASSGGRGVAKNIQYF.

This chain joins TRBV5-1 and TRBJ2-3; 8 nucleotides line up with TRBD1. CDR1 SGHRS and CDR2 YFSETQ come from the germline V gene. V dropped 0 bases and J dropped 4; count of bases not matched to a gene: 7. The CDR3 totals 16 residues. The CDR3 loop is CASSLAQGAPSDTQYF. Written as DNA, the CDR3 is TGCGCCAGCAGCTTGGCCCAGGGGGCGCCGTCAGATACGCAGTATTTT.

The V and J genes are TRBV21-1 and TRBJ1-4. TRBV21-1 is noted as a pseudogene. The CDR3 consists of 16 residues. The CDR3 is CASNRPGPFRDEKLFF. CDR3 DNA: TGTGCCAGCAACCGACCCGGGCCCTTTAGGGATGAAAAACTGTTTTTT.

The chain links TRBV6-5 to TRBJ2-2, with 10 bases that match TRBD2. J gave up 6 bases and V 2 bases, and 6 bases lay outside the gene matches. This CDR3 is built from 16 residues. CDR1 and CDR2 (germline): MNHEY, SVGAGI. The CDR3 nucleotides read TGTGCCAGCAGTTACGACCTAGCGGGAGCCTCCGGGGAGCTGTTTTTT. As protein: CASSYDLAGASGELFF.

This clonotype occurred once. V is TRBV20-1 and J is TRBJ2-5; 7 nucleotides line up with TRBD2. V lost 3 bases and J lost 4; bases outside the gene matches: 8. CDR3 length: 14 residues. Germline CDR1 is DFQATT and CDR2 is SNEGSKA (reference sequence). For the CDR3, the DNA is TGCAGTGCTAGGGGCGGGAGTGGAGTAGAGACCCAGTACTTC. Encoded protein: CSARGGSGVETQYF.

V usage is TRBV29-1 and J usage is TRBJ2-1; no reliable D call. The CDR3 extends over 13 amino acids. V was pared by 6 bases and J by 7 bases, with 16 bases between. CDR1 is SQVTM, CDR2 ANQGSEA, per germline. The CDR3 protein is CSVLPNSENEQFF. In nucleotides, the CDR3 is TGCAGCGTCCTCCCCAACTCTGAAAATGAGCAGTTCTTC.

This clonotype was recorded only once. This chain uses TRBV12-3 or TRBV12-4 with TRBJ1-1; possible D gene TRBD1, 6 bases. The CDR3 extends over 16 amino acids. V lost 0 bases and J 4 bases, leaving 15 bases between the germline ends. The CDR3 sequence is CASSLARGLGATEAFF. As DNA, the CDR3 is TGTGCCAGCAGTTTAGCGCGGGGTTTGGGGGCCACTGAAGCTTTCTTT.

This clonotype was seen many times. The V gene is TRBV29-1, the J gene TRBJ2-6, with D tentatively TRBD2 (5 bases). Trimming pared 6 bases from V and 2 bases from J, leaving 14 bases between. Germline CDR1 reads SQVTM; CDR2 reads ANQGSEA. This CDR3 is built from 15 residues. The CDR3 coding sequence is TGCAGCGTATTCACTGGAGGTACTGGGGCCAACGTCCTGACTTTC. This gives the protein CSVFTGGTGANVLTF.

In this sample, this clonotype turned up a few times. This chain uses TRBV7-6 with TRBJ2-5; D perhaps matches TRBD1 (6 bases). Trimming took off 3 bases at V and 2 bases at J, with 13 bases between the two ends. The CDR3 has 15 residues. Germline-derived CDR1 and CDR2 are SGHVS and FNYEAQ. The CDR3 region is CASSLGSGTQETQYF. CDR3 nucleotide sequence: TGTGCCAGCAGCTTGGGCTCAGGGACACAAGAGACCCAGTACTTC.

A few counts support this clonotype. The chain recombines TRBV7-3 with TRBJ1-6; D is ambiguous. Germline assignment: CDR1 SGHTA and CDR2 FQGTGA. This CDR3 region has 14 residues. V lost 0 bases and J lost 10, with 10 bases in between. DNA of the CDR3: TGTGCCAGCAGCTTAACTACACAAAACTCACCCCTCCACTTT. Amino acid sequence: CASSLTTQNSPLHF.

V gene TRBV7-2 combines with J gene TRBJ2-5; possibly TRBD2 for D (6 bases). V gave up 8 bases and J gave up 2 bases, with 18 bases separating them. Germline values: CDR1 SGHTA, CDR2 FQGNSA. This CDR3 spans 15 amino acids. This CDR3 is CASHFTGLAQETQYF. The CDR3 nucleotides are TGTGCCAGCCACTTTACGGGGCTAGCGCAAGAGACCCAGTACTTC. The full variable domain, rest sourced from reference TRBV7-2 and TRBJ2-5, is GAGVSQSPSNKVTEKGKDVELRCDPISGHTALYWYRQSLGQGLEFLIYFQGNSAPDKSGLPSDRFSAERTGGSVSTLTIQRTQQEDSAVYLCASHFTGLAQETQYFGPGTRLLVL.

This clonotype showed up just a few times. V and J are TRBV6-6 and TRBJ2-3; 8 bases line up with TRBD1. In germline, CDR1 is MNHNY, CDR2 SVGAGI (reference sequence). The CDR3 totals 13 residues. V lost 7 bases to trimming and J lost 3 bases; unmatched junction nucleotides: 3. The CDR3 DNA is TGTGCCAGCAATACAGGGGGGACAGATACGCAGTATTTT. Protein: CASNTGGTDTQYF.

The chain recombines TRBV29-1 with TRBJ1-4, with TRBD1 as a possible D gene (6 bases). This CDR3 has 13 residues. Trimming left V 2 bases short and J 8 bases short, with 12 bases between. CDR1 and CDR2 (germline): SQVTM, ANQGSEA. The CDR3 loop reads CSVEIGGSEKLFF. CDR3 sequence (DNA): TGCAGCGTTGAAATAGGGGGTTCGGAAAAACTGTTTTTT.

This clonotype has only a few counts. The chain combines TRBV12-3 or TRBV12-4 with TRBJ1-1; 11 bases fit TRBD1. This CDR3 has 15 residues. With 4 bases clipped from V and 7 bases from J, the junction kept 8 bases outside the gene matches. In DNA form, the CDR3 reads TGTGCCAGCAGTTCTCACGGGACAGGGGGGAGTGAAGCTTTCTTT. Translated, it gives CASSSHGTGGSEAFF.

This chain connects TRBV6-6 to TRBJ1-1, with D maybe TRBD1 (6 bases). V was cut by 5 bases and J by 0 bases, with 10 bases left in between. The CDR3 runs 14 residues. Germline CDR1 reads MNHNY; CDR2 reads SVGAGI (reference sequence). CDR3 loop: CASSPQGMNTEAFF. Here the CDR3 DNA reads TGTGCCAGCAGTCCACAGGGCATGAACACTGAAGCTTTCTTT.

This rearrangement joins TRBV5-4 to TRBJ1-6; 10 positions match TRBD1. This CDR3 has 15 residues. J was trimmed by 7 bases and V by 6 bases; bases with no gene match: 7. The V gene's germline CDR1 is SGHNT and CDR2 YYREEE (reference sequence). DNA of the CDR3: TGTGCCAGCACCACTCCGGGACAGGGGAATTCACCCCTCCACTTT. Amino acid sequence: CASTTPGQGNSPLHF.

The rearrangement joins TRBV10-3 to TRBJ2-5; D is ambiguous. CDR3 length: 12 residues. Germline V gene lookup returns CDR1 ENHRY and CDR2 SYGVKD. Trimming cost V 5 bases and J 0 bases, with 4 bases left between them. CDR3 bases: TGTGCCATCAGTACCAACCAAGAGACCCAGTACTTC. Translated, it gives CAISTNQETQYF.

The V call is TRBV28, the J call TRBJ2-4; D perhaps matches TRBD1 (6 bases). Trimming stripped 6 bases from V and 0 bases from J, with 12 bases between. CDR3 length: 15 residues. Germline loops: CDR1 MDHEN, CDR2 SYDVKM. CDR3: CASRGKDRAKNIQYF. The CDR3, as DNA: TGTGCCAGCAGGGGCAAGGACAGAGCCAAAAACATTCAGTACTTC.

This chain connects TRBV21-1 to TRBJ2-7; TRBD1 is taken as the D call from the table, unchecked against the DNA. TRBV21-1 is a pseudogene. This CDR3 is built from 16 residues. DNA of the CDR3: TGTGCCAGCAGCAAAGCCCGACAGGGAAGCTCCTACGAGCAGTACGTC. It yields the protein CASSKARQGSSYEQYV.

The CDR3 bases are TGTGCCTGGAGTGGGGCAGACTCTCGATCCTACGAGCAGTACTTC. Translation: CAWSGADSRSYEQYF. J is TRBJ2-7 and V is TRBV30; no firm D call. The CDR3 length is 15 residues. CDR1 is GTSNPN and CDR2 is SVGIG in the germline V gene (reference sequence). V shed 1 base and J shed 1 base, with 14 bases lying between them.

The CDR3 is CASSFIGQALEQFF. CDR3 nucleotides: TGTGCCAGCAGTTTTATCGGACAGGCGTTAGAGCAGTTCTTC. The chain has TRBV6-2 or TRBV6-3 and TRBJ2-1, with 7 bases identical to TRBD1. Germline lookup yields CDR1 MNHEY and CDR2 SVGEGT. V shed 4 bases, J shed 10 bases, and the junction held 10 bases outside the gene matches. CDR3 length: 14 amino acids.

J is TRBJ2-7 and V is TRBV12-3 or TRBV12-4; 8 nucleotides align to TRBD2. The length of the CDR3 is 14 residues. The V and J ends lost 2 bases and 2 bases, in that order; junction bases with no gene match: 2. As DNA, the CDR3 is TGTGCCAGCAGTTTAACTAGCGGCCCCTACGAGCAGTACTTC. It translates to CASSLTSGPYEQYF.